This TCR beta chain appears in the sequencing data of a study of neurological immune-mediated disorders. Study-level background: A relapsing-remitting course was seen in most of the roughly 34 multiple sclerosis patients and a secondary progressive course in 3.

Time point noted: longitudinal time-point 3. From germline, CDR1 is SQVTM and CDR2 ANQGSEA. Trimming took 1 base from V and 7 from J; bases not matched to a gene: 3. The CDR3 spans 12 residues. This clonotype has ten or more counts. The making of cDNA relied on 5'RACE with 10-nucleotide random UMIs. TCRdb reprocessed the 5' RACE reads via MiXCR and lists one record per CDR3 protein. The data contain tens of thousands of distinct CDR3 sequences, under 4.5% of them singletons. Sequencing was carried out using PBMCs. This chain links TRBV29-1 with TRBJ1-2, with 7 nucleotides matching TRBD1. This TCR was sampled from a woman aged 55 to 70 with multiple sclerosis. Written as DNA, the CDR3 is TGCAGCGTTGAAGGAGGGGGCGGTGGCTACACCTTC. It codes for CSVEGGGGGYTF.